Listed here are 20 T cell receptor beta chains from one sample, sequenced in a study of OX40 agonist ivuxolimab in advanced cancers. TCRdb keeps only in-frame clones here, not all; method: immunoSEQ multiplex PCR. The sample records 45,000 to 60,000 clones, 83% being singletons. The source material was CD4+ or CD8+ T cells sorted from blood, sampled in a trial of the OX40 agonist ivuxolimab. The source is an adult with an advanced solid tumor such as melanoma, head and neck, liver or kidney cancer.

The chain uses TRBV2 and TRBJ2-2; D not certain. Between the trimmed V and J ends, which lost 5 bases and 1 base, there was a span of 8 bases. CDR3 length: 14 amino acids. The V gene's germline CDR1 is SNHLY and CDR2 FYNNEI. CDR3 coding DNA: TGTGCCAGCAGTCTCTCCTTGAACACCGGGGAGCTGTTTTTT. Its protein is CASSLSLNTGELFF.

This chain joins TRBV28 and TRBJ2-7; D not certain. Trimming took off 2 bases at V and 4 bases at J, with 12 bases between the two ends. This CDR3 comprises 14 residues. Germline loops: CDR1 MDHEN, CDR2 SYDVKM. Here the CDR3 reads CASSLKGPGYEQYF. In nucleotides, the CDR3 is TGTGCCAGCAGTTTAAAGGGCCCCGGGTACGAGCAGTACTTC.

CDR3 DNA sequence: TGTGCCAGCAGCAGAGACAGGAATTCACCCCTCCACTTT. As protein: CASSRDRNSPLHF. The chain is built from TRBV9 and TRBJ1-6; D possibly corresponds to TRBD1 (6 bases). Looked up from germline, CDR1 is SGDLS and CDR2 is YYNGEE. V shed 4 bases and J shed 7 bases, with 9 bases lying between them. The CDR3 length is 13 residues.

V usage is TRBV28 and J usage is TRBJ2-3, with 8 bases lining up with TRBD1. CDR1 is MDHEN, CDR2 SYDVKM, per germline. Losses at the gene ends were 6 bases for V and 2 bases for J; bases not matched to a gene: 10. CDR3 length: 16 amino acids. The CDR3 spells CASRHSGTGNTDTQYF. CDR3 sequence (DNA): TGTGCCAGCAGACACTCCGGGACAGGTAACACAGATACGCAGTATTTT.

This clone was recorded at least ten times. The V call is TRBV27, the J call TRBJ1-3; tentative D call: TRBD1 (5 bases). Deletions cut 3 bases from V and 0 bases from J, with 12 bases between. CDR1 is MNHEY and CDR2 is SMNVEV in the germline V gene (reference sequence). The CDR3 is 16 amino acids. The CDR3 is CASSLSYRSSGNTIYF. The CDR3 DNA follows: TGTGCCAGCAGTTTGTCATACAGGAGCTCTGGAAACACCATATATTTT.

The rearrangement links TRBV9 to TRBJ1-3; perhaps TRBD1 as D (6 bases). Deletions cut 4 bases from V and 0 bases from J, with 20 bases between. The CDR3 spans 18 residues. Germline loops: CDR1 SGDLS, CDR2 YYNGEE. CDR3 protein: CASSTHPGDSGSGNTIYF. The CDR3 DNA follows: TGTGCCAGCAGCACCCATCCAGGGGATAGTGGCTCTGGAAACACCATATATTTT.

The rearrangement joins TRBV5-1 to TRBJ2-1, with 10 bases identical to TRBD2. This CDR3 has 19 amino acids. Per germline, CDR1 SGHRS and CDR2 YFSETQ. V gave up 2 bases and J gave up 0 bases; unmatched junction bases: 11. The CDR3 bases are TGCGCCAGCAGCTTACCGGGACTAGCGTCCCCGAGCTCCTACAATGAGCAGTTCTTC. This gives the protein CASSLPGLASPSSYNEQFF.

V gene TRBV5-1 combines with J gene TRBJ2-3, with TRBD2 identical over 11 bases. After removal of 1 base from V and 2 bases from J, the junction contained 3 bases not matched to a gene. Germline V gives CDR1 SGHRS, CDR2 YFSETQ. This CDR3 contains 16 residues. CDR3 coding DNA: TGCGCCAGCAGCTTGAGACTAGCGGGACCCACAGATACGCAGTATTTT. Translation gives CASSLRLAGPTDTQYF. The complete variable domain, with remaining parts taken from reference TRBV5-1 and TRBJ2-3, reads KAGVTQTPRYLIKTRGQQVTLSCSPISGHRSVSWYQQTPGQGLQFLFEYFSETQRNKGNFPGRFSGRQFSNSRSEMNVSTLELGDSALYLCASSLRLAGPTDTQYFGPGTRLTVL.

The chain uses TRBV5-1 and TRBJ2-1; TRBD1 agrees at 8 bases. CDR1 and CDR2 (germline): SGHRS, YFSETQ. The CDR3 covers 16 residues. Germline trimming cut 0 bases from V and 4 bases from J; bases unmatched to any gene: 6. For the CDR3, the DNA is TGCGCCAGCAGCTTGGAGCCGGGACAGGAGTACAATGAGCAGTTCTTC. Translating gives CASSLEPGQEYNEQFF.

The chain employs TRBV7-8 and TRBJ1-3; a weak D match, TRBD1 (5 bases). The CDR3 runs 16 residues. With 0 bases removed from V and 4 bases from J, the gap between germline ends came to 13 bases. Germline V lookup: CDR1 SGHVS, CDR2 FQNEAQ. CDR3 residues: CASSLAQALRGNTIYF. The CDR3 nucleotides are TGTGCCAGCAGCTTAGCACAGGCCTTGAGGGGAAACACCATATATTTT. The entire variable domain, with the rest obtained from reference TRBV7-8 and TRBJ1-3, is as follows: GAGVSQSPRYKVAKRGQDVALRCDPISGHVSLFWYQQALGQGPEFLTYFQNEAQLDKSGLPSDRFFAERPEGSVSTLKIQRTQQEDSAVYLCASSLAQALRGNTIYFGEGSWLTVV.

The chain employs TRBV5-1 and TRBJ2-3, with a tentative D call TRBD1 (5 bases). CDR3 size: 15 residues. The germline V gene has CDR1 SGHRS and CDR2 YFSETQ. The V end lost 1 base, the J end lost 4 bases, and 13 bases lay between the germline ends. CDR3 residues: CASSLSQGIPDTQYF. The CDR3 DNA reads TGCGCCAGCAGCTTGTCCCAGGGTATCCCAGATACGCAGTATTTT.

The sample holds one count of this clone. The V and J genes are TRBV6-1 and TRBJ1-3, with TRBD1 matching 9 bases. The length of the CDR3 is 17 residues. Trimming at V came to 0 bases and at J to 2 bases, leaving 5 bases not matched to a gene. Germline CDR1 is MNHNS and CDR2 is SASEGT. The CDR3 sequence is CASSEAGTGNTGNTIYF. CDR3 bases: TGTGCCAGCAGTGAAGCCGGGACAGGGAATACTGGAAACACCATATATTTT.

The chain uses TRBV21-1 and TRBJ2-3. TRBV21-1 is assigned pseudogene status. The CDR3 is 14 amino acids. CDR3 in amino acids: CASSKGWDTDTQYF. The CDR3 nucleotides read TGTGCCAGCAGCAAAGGGTGGGACACAGATACGCAGTATTTT.

This CDR3 is CASSIGLAGTSYEQYF. Here the CDR3 DNA reads TGTGCCAGTAGTATCGGGCTAGCGGGAACCTCCTACGAGCAGTACTTC. V and J are TRBV19 and TRBJ2-7; 9 bases align to TRBD2. The germline CDR1 and CDR2 sequences are LNHDA and SQIVND (reference sequence). CDR3 size: 16 residues. With V trimmed by 3 bases and J by 0 bases, 6 bases remained unmatched.

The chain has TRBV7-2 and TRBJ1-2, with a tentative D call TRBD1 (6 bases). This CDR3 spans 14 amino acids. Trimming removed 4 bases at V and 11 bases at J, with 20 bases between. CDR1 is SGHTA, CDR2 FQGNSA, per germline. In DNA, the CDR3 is TGTGCCAGCAGCTCAAAGGCGGGGGCGCAGGGGTACACCTTC. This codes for CASSSKAGAQGYTF.

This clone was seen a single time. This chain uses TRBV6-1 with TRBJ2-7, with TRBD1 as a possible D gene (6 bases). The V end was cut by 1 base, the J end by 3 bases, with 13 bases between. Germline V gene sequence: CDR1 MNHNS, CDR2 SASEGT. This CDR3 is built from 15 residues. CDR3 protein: CASSEEVRTVYEQYF. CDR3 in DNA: TGTGCCAGCAGTGAAGAAGTTAGGACAGTCTACGAGCAGTACTTC.

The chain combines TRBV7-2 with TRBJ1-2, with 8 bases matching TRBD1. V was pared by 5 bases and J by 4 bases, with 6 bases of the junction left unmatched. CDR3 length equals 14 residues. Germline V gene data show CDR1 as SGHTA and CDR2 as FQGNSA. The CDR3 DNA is TGTGCCAGCAGCGACGGGACAGGCCCCTATGGCTACACCTTC. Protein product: CASSDGTGPYGYTF.

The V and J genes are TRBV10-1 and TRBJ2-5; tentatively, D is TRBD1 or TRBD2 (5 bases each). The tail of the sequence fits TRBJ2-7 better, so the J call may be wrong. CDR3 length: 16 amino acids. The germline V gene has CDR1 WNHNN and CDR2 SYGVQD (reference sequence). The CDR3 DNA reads TGCGCCAGCAATTTAGCCGGGGACCGGAGCTCCTACGAGCAGTACTTC. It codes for CASNLAGDRSSYEQYF.

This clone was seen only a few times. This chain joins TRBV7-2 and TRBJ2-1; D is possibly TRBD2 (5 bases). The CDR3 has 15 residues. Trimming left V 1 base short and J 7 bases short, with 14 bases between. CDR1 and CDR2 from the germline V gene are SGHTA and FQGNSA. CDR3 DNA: TGTGCCAGCAGCTTAGTAGTACTAGTGGTTAATGAGCAGTTCTTC. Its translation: CASSLVVLVVNEQFF.

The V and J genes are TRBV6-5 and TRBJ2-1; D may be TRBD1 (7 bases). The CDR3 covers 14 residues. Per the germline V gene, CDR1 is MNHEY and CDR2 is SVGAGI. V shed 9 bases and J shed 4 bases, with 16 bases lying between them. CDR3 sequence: CASFAGQHYNEQFF. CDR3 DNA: TGTGCCAGTTTCGCGGGACAGCATTACAATGAGCAGTTCTTC.